The 20 T cell receptor beta chains below were found in one sample sequenced in a study of blood T cells in healthy people across ages. Alongside a J-beta primer mix, a sample-barcoded 5' primer served in a second PCR lasting about 6 to 12 cycles. TCRdb processed the 5' RACE reads anew with MiXCR; each CDR3 protein has one entry. The sample records around 2 million distinct CDR3 sequences, about two fifths being singletons. The specimen was blood. These receptors were taken from a human donor in good health.

The V and J genes are TRBV20-1 and TRBJ2-3; D is unresolved. This CDR3 spans 15 amino acids. The germline V gene encodes CDR1 DFQATT and CDR2 SNEGSKA (reference sequence). Trimming cost V 0 bases and J 10 bases, with 20 bases left between them. DNA of the CDR3: TGCAGTGCTAGAGATCTTTATCTAGGTGGGGATGCGCAGTATTTT. Its protein is CSARDLYLGGDAQYF.

V is TRBV3-1 and J is TRBJ1-4; D perhaps matches TRBD1 (6 bases). Trimming took off 0 bases at V and 7 bases at J, with 24 bases between the two ends. CDR1 and CDR2 (germline): LGHDT, YNNKEL (reference sequence). This CDR3 spans 19 amino acids. DNA of the CDR3: TGTGCCAGCAGCCAAGACCTGGGGCCAGGGGCATGGAGCGGTGAAAAACTGTTTTTT. Its protein product is CASSQDLGPGAWSGEKLFF.

The V and J genes are TRBV25-1 and TRBJ1-2, with D unclear. Germline V gives CDR1 MGHDK, CDR2 SYGVNS. The CDR3 extends over 14 amino acids. The V end lost 0 bases, the J end lost 4 bases, and 9 bases lay between the germline ends. The CDR3 protein is CASSEYFYSYGYTF. CDR3 DNA sequence: TGTGCCAGCAGTGAATATTTCTACTCCTATGGCTACACCTTC.

This chain joins TRBV14 and TRBJ2-5; tentative D call: TRBD2 (5 bases). CDR3 length: 13 amino acids. V was cut by 5 bases and J by 7 bases, with 14 bases left in between. From germline, CDR1 is SGHDN and CDR2 FVKESK. The CDR3 nucleotides read TGTGCCAGCAGCGGAGGACGGGAAGGGACCCAGTACTTC. The encoded protein is CASSGGREGTQYF.

The V and J genes are TRBV3-1 and TRBJ1-2; D gene unclear. V lost 4 bases, J lost 7 bases, and 13 bases lay in between. The V gene's germline CDR1 is LGHDT and CDR2 YNNKEL (reference sequence). The CDR3 totals 13 residues. The CDR3 coding sequence is TGTGCCAGCAGCCGAGCCGCGGGCAGTGGCTACACCTTC. Translation gives CASSRAAGSGYTF.

This clonotype has just a few counts. The chain has TRBV4-3 and TRBJ2-1; D is uncertain. V was trimmed by 4 bases and J by 6 bases, leaving 19 bases between them. CDR3 length: 16 amino acids. Germline V gene sequence: CDR1 LGHNA, CDR2 YSLEER. The DNA for the CDR3 is TGCGCCAGCAGCCCCCTAAAGTCCGGATGGGGCAATGAGCAGTTCTTC. Translating it yields CASSPLKSGWGNEQFF.

The chain has TRBV10-3 and TRBJ2-4, with D perhaps TRBD1 or TRBD2 (5 bases each). With the DNA end fitting TRBJ2-7 better, the J assignment may be wrong. The CDR3 sequence is 14 residues long. Germline lookup yields CDR1 ENHRY and CDR2 SYGVKD. The CDR3 region is CAISTRGAKYEQYF. The CDR3 DNA follows: TGTGCCATCAGCACGAGAGGGGCCAAATACGAGCAGTACTTC.

Comment on this clonotype: The junction differs from germline at one of its ends, possibly a read error. The chain recombines TRBV9 with TRBJ1-2; D not resolved. The CDR3 loop spans 13 amino acids. Germline loops: CDR1 SGDLS, CDR2 YYNGEE. The CDR3 sequence: CVSSVSTVYGYTF. CDR3 nucleotides: TGTGTCAGCAGCGTTTCGACGGTCTATGGCTACACCTTC.

V gene TRBV6-6 combines with J gene TRBJ1-2; 10 bases match TRBD1. The CDR3 runs to 14 residues. V lost 9 bases, J lost 5 bases, and 9 bases stayed unmatched. The germline V gene has CDR1 MNHNY and CDR2 SVGAGI (reference sequence). The CDR3 protein is CASLRGTGEYGYTF. CDR3 in DNA: TGTGCCAGTTTACGCGGGACAGGGGAGTATGGCTACACCTTC.

This clonotype was observed a handful of times. Just one base apart from a much larger clone, this may be a read error. The rearrangement uses TRBV11-1 and TRBJ2-1, with a tentative D call TRBD1 (5 bases). V was trimmed by 5 bases and J by 9 bases, leaving 20 bases between them. The germline V gene has CDR1 SGHAT and CDR2 FQDESV (reference sequence). The CDR3 runs to 15 residues. CDR3 loop: CASSPQRGTRGEQFF. The CDR3 DNA sequence: TGTGCCAGCAGCCCCCAACGTGGTACAAGGGGTGAGCAGTTCTTC.

The chain recombines TRBV5-1 with TRBJ1-4, with no clear D. V was pared by 4 bases and J by 3 bases, with 13 bases between. The CDR3 runs 15 residues. The V gene's germline CDR1 is SGHRS and CDR2 YFSETQ. This CDR3 is CASSPKDWANEKLFF. The CDR3 DNA reads as TGCGCCAGCAGCCCAAAGGACTGGGCTAATGAAAAACTGTTTTTT.

This clonotype has only a few counts. The rearrangement joins TRBV10-3 to TRBJ1-2, with 8 bases aligning to TRBD1. Losses at the gene ends were 4 bases for V and 3 bases for J; bases not matched to a gene: 7. The length of the CDR3 is 15 residues. Per the germline V gene, CDR1 is ENHRY and CDR2 is SYGVKD. CDR3: CAISAIGQGHYGYTF. The CDR3 coding sequence is TGTGCCATCAGTGCCATAGGACAGGGACACTATGGCTACACCTTC.

The chain couples TRBV12-3 or TRBV12-4 to TRBJ1-1, with unresolved D. Between the trimmed V and J ends, which lost 3 bases and 3 bases, there was a span of 11 bases. The CDR3 covers 14 residues. The CDR3 bases are TGTGCCAGCAGTTTTAGGAGTCCTTACACTGAAGCTTTCTTT. Translation: CASSFRSPYTEAFF.

J is TRBJ2-1 and V is TRBV20-1; 8 nucleotides match TRBD2. Per germline, CDR1 DFQATT and CDR2 SNEGSKA (reference sequence). This CDR3 has 15 residues. Trimming took 0 bases from V and 7 from J; bases not matched to a gene: 8. DNA of the CDR3: TGCAGTGCTAGAGAAGCGGGGGCCTGTGGAAATGAGCAGTTCTTC. Translation: CSAREAGACGNEQFF.

This clonotype has a handful of counts. The CDR3 DNA sequence: TGTGCCAGCAGCCAAGATCTCGGGTTCGGGGGCGGGGGAAGTAATGAGCAGTTCTTC. It translates to CASSQDLGFGGGGSNEQFF. This chain uses TRBV4-2 with TRBJ2-1; D is possibly TRBD2 (7 bases). Germline CDR1 LGHNA, CDR2 YNFKEQ. There are 19 residues in the CDR3. V lost 0 bases and J 7 bases, leaving 25 bases between the germline ends.

V usage is TRBV29-1 and J usage is TRBJ1-1; 8 bases are a match to TRBD1. Germline CDR1 reads SQVTM; CDR2 reads ANQGSEA. The CDR3 loop spans 14 amino acids. V shed 6 bases, J shed 4 bases, and the junction held 10 bases outside the gene matches. DNA of the CDR3: TGCAGCGTGGTTCGACAGGGGCGTTTCACTGAAGCTTTCTTT. Encoded protein: CSVVRQGRFTEAFF.

The chain uses TRBV12-3 or TRBV12-4 and TRBJ1-2; D remains unclear. Trimming removed 5 bases from V and 0 bases from J, with 10 bases in between. The CDR3 consists of 14 residues. Here the CDR3 reads CASSLGLPNYGYTF. The CDR3 DNA follows: TGTGCCAGCAGTCTCGGACTGCCTAACTATGGCTACACCTTC.

The rearrangement links TRBV4-2 to TRBJ2-3, with a weak D call TRBD1 (5 bases). Deletions cut 1 base from V and 2 bases from J, with 13 bases between. Germline CDR1 is LGHNA and CDR2 is YNFKEQ. The CDR3 runs 16 residues. CDR3 sequence (DNA): TGTGCCAGCAGCCAAGTAAAGGATGGGGCCACAGATACGCAGTATTTT. Translation: CASSQVKDGATDTQYF.

This clonotype was seen more than once but under ten times. The chain recombines TRBV6-2 or TRBV6-3 with TRBJ2-7, with D hard to call. Deletions cut 6 bases from V and 2 bases from J, with 14 bases between. Per the germline V gene, CDR1 is MNHEY and CDR2 is SVGEGT. The CDR3 runs to 14 residues. The CDR3 bases are TGTGCCAGCAGCGCTTGGGGTGCTACCTACGAGCAGTACTTC. Protein product: CASSAWGATYEQYF.

The V gene is TRBV29-1, the J gene TRBJ1-5; no reliable D call. V shed 4 bases and J shed 6 bases, with 13 bases lying between them. Germline V gene data show CDR1 as SQVTM and CDR2 as ANQGSEA. This CDR3 is built from 13 residues. As DNA, the CDR3 is TGCAGCGTTGGCCTGGGAGATCGTCAGCCCCAGCATTTT. This codes for CSVGLGDRQPQHF. The entire variable domain, with the rest obtained from reference TRBV29-1 and TRBJ1-5, is as follows: SAVISQKPSRDICQRGTSLTIQCQVDSQVTMMFWYRQQPGQSLTLIATANQGSEATYESGFVIDKFPISRPNLTFSTLTVSNMSPEDSSIYLCSVGLGDRQPQHFGDGTRLSIL.